This TCR beta chain is from a study of T cells in Graves' hyperthyroidism and ophthalmopathy (dated by TCRdb to about 2019). About the study as a whole: Peripheral blood was sampled at the time of initial diagnosis, prior to any treatment. The roughly 100 discovery patients were randomly split 7:3 into training and test sets. To identify distinguishing TCR V-J signatures, a discovery cohort of about 100 patients was used, comprising 40 to 45 with Graves' ophthalmopathy and about 59 with stable Graves' hyperthyroidism. Prospective prediction of ophthalmopathy was tested in an independent validation cohort of under 20 hyperthyroidism patients and 17 patients who later progressed to ophthalmopathy. TCR Vbeta CDR3 sequencing of 135 peripheral blood samples (over 40 ophthalmopathy, over 70 hyperthyroidism and roughly 17 progressor patients) is reported in the paper. After blood sampling, hyperthyroidism patients were treated with methimazole at a starting dose of 30 mg daily, and ophthalmopathy patients were treated with high-dose intravenous methylprednisolone. In addition, the study compared T-cell repertoires in thyroid tissue and in blood from several Graves' hyperthyroidism patients.

TCR beta CDR3 regions were amplified from RNA transcripts. A first-round RT-PCR of the TCR CDR3 used the HTBI primer set with the Qiagen OneStep RT-PCR kit. Libraries were constructed in a second round of multiplex PCR, after which size selection and purification were carried out. Sequencing of the libraries was done on an Illumina HiSeq2000 using paired-end 100 bp reads. The authors' analysis ran thus. SOAPnuke was used to process the raw data, removing reads that contained adapters or uncalled bases, had a mean Phred below 15, or lacked an exact match to the constant primer or identifier. COPE v1.2.5 was used to merge the high-quality paired reads, and each unique nucleotide sequence was defined as a clonotype. MiTCR v1.1 was used to align clonotypes to the IMGT TRBV, TRBD and TRBJ reference segments. Only V-J combinations with frequency above 0.0001, covering roughly 99% of repertoires, were analysed. The TCS score was defined as F50 (clonal expansion) divided by E x V (chaos), with BLOSUM62-based TCRdist calculated between CDR3 peptides within each V-J. Welch's t-statistics and random forest reduced 450 to 600 V-J features to around 14, which were used in a naive Bayes classifier (R e1071). TCRdb redid the processing of the public reads, applying fastp at Q25 and MiXCR, and retained in-frame beta chains. Each entry is one CDR3 protein sequence, shown with its most common DNA and genes. What appears here as the V and J calls and clone size reflects TCRdb's work, not the paper's. For this sample the table gives 250,000 to 300,000 distinct CDR3 sequences, of which 12% to 15% were detected only once. Of the sample, roughly 8.2% is held by the ten largest clones.

Graves' hyperthyroidism was defined as stable when no progression to ophthalmopathy occurred over 18 months of follow-up. Hyperthyroidism patients were aged 18 to 65 years and newly diagnosed, with disease duration of less than 2 months. Exclusion was applied to patients with uncontrolled infections, other autoimmune diseases, pregnancy or lactation. Diagnoses relied on clinical symptoms, serum thyroxine and TRAb, thyroid ultrasound and orbital computed tomography. Ficoll-Paque density gradient centrifugation was used to isolate PBMCs from around 10 ml of fresh peripheral blood. Total RNA was extracted using Trizol reagent, and RNA quality was assessed on an Agilent 2100 Bioanalyzer. The germline V and J ends show losses of 4 bases and 1 base respectively, and no gene match explains 9 bases of the junction. Per the germline V gene (reference sequence), LGHDT is the CDR1 and YNNKEL is the CDR2. There are 17 amino acids in the CDR3, from cysteine to phenylalanine inclusive. The CDR3 DNA has 51 bases and is translated from base 1.

What the study reported, not specific to this receptor: Most expanded thyroid clonotypes (frequency above 0.001) were also detected in blood, suggesting blood repertoires may reflect thyroid immune responses. Sample size was not statistically predetermined, and blinding of investigators to group allocation was not performed. In validation, the model predicted progression to ophthalmopathy a median of approximately 6.3 months before onset, with roughly 68% sensitivity and just under 75% specificity. In cross-validation, a model built on a 13 V-J signature told ophthalmopathy apart from stable hyperthyroidism with over 85% sensitivity and around 81% specificity, and in testing the same model reached 80%/75%.

As to this clonotype: Its antigen is unknown. No clone much larger than this one lies a single base away; base qualities are absent.

The chain is encoded by TRBV3-1 joined to TRBJ2-3, and TRBD2 aligns with 9 junction nucleotides. This receptor was identified in a woman between 40 and 55 years old with Graves' hyperthyroidism. Material for sequencing was blood. The CDR3 reads CASSLRLAASGTDTQYF. Read as DNA, the sequence is TGTGCCAGCAGCCTTCGACTAGCGGCCTCGGGCACAGATACGCAGTATTTT.